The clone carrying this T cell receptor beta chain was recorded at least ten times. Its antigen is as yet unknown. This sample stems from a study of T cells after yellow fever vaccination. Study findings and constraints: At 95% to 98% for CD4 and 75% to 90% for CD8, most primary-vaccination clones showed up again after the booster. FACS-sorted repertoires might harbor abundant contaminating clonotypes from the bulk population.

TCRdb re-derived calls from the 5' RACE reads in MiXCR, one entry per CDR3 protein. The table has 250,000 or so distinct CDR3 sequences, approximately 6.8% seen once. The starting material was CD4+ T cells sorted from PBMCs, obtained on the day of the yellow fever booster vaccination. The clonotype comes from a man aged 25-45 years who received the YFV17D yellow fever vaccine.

The CDR3 sequence: CASSDPRGAYEQYF. The CDR3, as DNA: TGTGCCAGCAGCGACCCCAGGGGGGCTTACGAGCAGTACTTC. The rearrangement joins TRBV2 to TRBJ2-7, with D perhaps matching TRBD1 (7 bases). The germline V gene encodes CDR1 SNHLY and CDR2 FYNNEI. The CDR3 has 14 residues. V shed 6 bases and J shed 4 bases, with 16 bases lying between them.